This TCR beta chain was sequenced during a study of Graves' ophthalmopathy and Graves' hyperthyroidism. Study background: No ophthalmopathy within 18 months of follow-up signified stable hyperthyroidism.

Other autoimmune diseases, uncontrolled infections, pregnancy or lactation led to the exclusion of patients. Beta-chain TCR CDR3 regions were amplified from RNA transcripts. The library came from an HTBI-primed first-round RT-PCR and a second-round multiplex PCR. TCRdb re-called the multiplex PCR reads with MiXCR, one entry per CDR3 protein. The repertoire holds over a million distinct CDR3 sequences, approximately 35% seen once, with 11% in the top ten. The CDR3 sequence is 11 residues long. Germline values: CDR1 DFQATT, CDR2 SNEGSKA (reference sequence). Germline trimming cut 1 base from V and 9 bases from J; bases unmatched to any gene: 2. Findings and limits, study-wide: Using 13 signatures, a model distinguished ophthalmopathy from stable hyperthyroidism, reaching around 85% sensitivity and around 81% specificity.

Note on this clonotype: Antigen unknown.

This sequence originates from an adult man with Graves' hyperthyroidism. The rearrangement links TRBV20-1 to TRBJ2-5, with 7 bases matching TRBD2. The sample taken for sequencing was peripheral blood or thyroid tissue (not recorded which). The CDR3 region has the DNA TGCAGTGCTAGAGCCAGCGGGGCCCAGTACTTC. As protein: CSARASGAQYF.